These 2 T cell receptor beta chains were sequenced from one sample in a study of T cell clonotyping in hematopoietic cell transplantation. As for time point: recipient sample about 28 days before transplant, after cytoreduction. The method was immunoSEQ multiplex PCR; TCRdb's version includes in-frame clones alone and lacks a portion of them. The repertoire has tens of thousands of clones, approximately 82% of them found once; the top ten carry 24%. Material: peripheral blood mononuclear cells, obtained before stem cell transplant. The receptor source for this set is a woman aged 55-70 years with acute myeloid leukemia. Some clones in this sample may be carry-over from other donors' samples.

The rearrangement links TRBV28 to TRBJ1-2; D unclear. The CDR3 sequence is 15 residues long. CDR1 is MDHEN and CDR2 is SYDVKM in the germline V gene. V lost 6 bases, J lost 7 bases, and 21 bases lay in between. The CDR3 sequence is CASRSGAMGIGGYTF. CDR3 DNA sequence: TGTGCCAGCAGATCCGGCGCCATGGGTATTGGTGGCTACACCTTC.

CDR3 amino acids: CASSLGGGGQPQHF. CDR3 DNA: TGTGCCAGCAGCCTCGGGGGGGGTGGCCAGCCCCAGCATTTT. The genes are TRBV11-2 and TRBJ1-5, with D maybe TRBD1 (5 bases). Germline CDR1 reads SGHAT; CDR2 reads FQNNGV. Trimming took off 5 bases at V and 7 bases at J, with 15 bases between the two ends. This CDR3 has 14 amino acids.